These T cell receptor beta chains were read from a single sample in a study of blood T cells in healthy people across ages. MiXCR, run by TCRdb on the 5' RACE reads, gives a single entry per CDR3 protein. The sample consists of approximately 1.5 million distinct CDR3 sequences, 30% to 40% of them appearing once. Input material: blood. The receptors here all came from a young woman in good health. Both conserved end residues are part of each CDR3. Fields, in order: D gene, V gene, J gene, clone size, CDR3 DNA, CDR3 protein. The D gene is left open where the match is weak. Size values are once, few and many counts, or a class for expanded clones, and some rows have none.

>TRBD1|TRBV3-1|TRBJ1-1|-
TGTGCCAGCAGCCGTCCTTCGATCGACAGGGCAGGCACTGAAGCTTTCTTT
CASSRPSIDRAGTEAFF
>TRBD1|TRBV27|TRBJ1-2|-
TGTGCCAGCAGTTACGGGACAGGCGCCTATGGCTACACCTTC
CASSYGTGAYGYTF
>-|TRBV5-5|TRBJ2-5|many
TGTGCCAGCAGCTTCGGGTGGGGGACCCAAGAGACCCAGTACTTC
CASSFGWGTQETQYF
>-|TRBV20-1|TRBJ2-5|few
TGCAGTGCTGCCTCCGGGACGGACCCCGGGAAGACCCAGTACTTC
CSAASGTDPGKTQYF
>TRBD2|TRBV5-4|TRBJ2-5|few
TGTGCCAGCAGCTCGGGACTAGCGGGACCGCAGACCCAGTACTTC
CASSSGLAGPQTQYF
>-|TRBV14|TRBJ2-5|few
TGTGCCAGCAGCCAAGATGGATGGTACCAAGAGACCCAGTACTTC
CASSQDGWYQETQYF
>TRBD1|TRBV12-3/TRBV12-4|TRBJ2-1|-
TGTGCCAGCAGTCCGTACCGGGACAGGGTAGGCAATGAGCAGTTCTTC
CASSPYRDRVGNEQFF
>TRBD2|TRBV7-8|TRBJ2-3|few
TGTGCCAGCAGCTATCGAGGGGCTAGCGGGATAGATACGCAGTATTTT
CASSYRGASGIDTQYF
>TRBD1|TRBV15|TRBJ1-5|-
TGTGCCACCAGCAAGGACAGGGATCATCAGCCCCAGCATTTT
CATSKDRDHQPQHF
>-|TRBV6-1|TRBJ1-1|few
TGTGCCAGCAGTGTGGGGCCGATGGGGGAAGCTTTCTTT
CASSVGPMGEAFF
>-|TRBV4-1|TRBJ2-2|-
TGCGCCGGCAGCCCCTCCGCGGGGGCTTGGACCGGGGAGCTGTTTTTT
CAGSPSAGAWTGELFF
>-|TRBV27|TRBJ2-7|many
TGTGCCAGCAGTTCCAAGGCTGGGGGGTTTTACGAGCAGTACTTC
CASSSKAGGFYEQYF
>-|TRBV2|TRBJ2-7|-
TGTGCCAGCATAAGAACCTACGAGCAGTACTTC
CASIRTYEQYF
>TRBD2|TRBV20-1|TRBJ2-7|-
TGCAGTGGGTGGGACTATGGCATGGATGAGCAGTACTTC
CSGWDYGMDEQYF
>-|TRBV20-1|TRBJ2-1|-
TGCAGTGCTAGCCTAGGGGGGTATGAGCAGTTCTTC
CSASLGGYEQFF
>-|TRBV5-1|TRBJ2-7|-
TGCGCCAGCAGCTTGAGGAGTCGGAGCGAGCAGTACTTC
CASSLRSRSEQYF
>-|TRBV25-1|TRBJ1-2|few
TGTGCCAGCAGTGACGCCAGGAGCTTTATCTATGGCTACACCTTC
CASSDARSFIYGYTF
>-|TRBV7-2|TRBJ1-1|few
TGTGCCAGCAGCTTTACCGGGACAACGAACACTGAAGCTTTCTTT
CASSFTGTTNTEAFF
>-|TRBV18|TRBJ2-7|-
TGTACCAGCTCACCAGGCTCATTTTACGAGCAGTACTTC
CTSSPGSFYEQYF
>TRBD1|TRBV7-3|TRBJ1-2|once
TGTGCCAGCAGTCTCGGCGGGGTGGCAGGGGGCTATGGCTACACCTTC
CASSLGGVAGGYGYTF
>-|TRBV4-1|TRBJ1-2|-
TGCGCCAGCAGCCAAGAGGGGTTGGGAAGCGGCTACACCTTC
CASSQEGLGSGYTF
>TRBD2|TRBV28|TRBJ2-5|-
TGTGCCAGCAGTTCCCCCGGGGGGGCGGAGACCCAGTACTTC
CASSSPGGAETQYF
>TRBD2|TRBV9|TRBJ2-1|-
TGTGCCAGCAGCGTAGGTCTAGCGGGAGTTTGGAGAACGATGAGTCCATACAATGAGCAGTTCTTC
CASSVGLAGVWRTMSPYNEQFF
>-|TRBV12-3/TRBV12-4|TRBJ1-4|few
TGTGCCAGCAGTTTAACACCCGAGGGAGAAAAACTGTTTTTT
CASSLTPEGEKLFF
>-|TRBV2|TRBJ2-7|-
TGTGCCAGCGCCAGGGACACCGTTGCCTACGAGCAGTACTTC
CASARDTVAYEQYF
>-|TRBV6-5|TRBJ2-1|few
TGTGCCAGCAGTTACTCCAGGGGAGGGAATGAGCAGTTCTTC
CASSYSRGGNEQFF
>TRBD2|TRBV9|TRBJ2-7|-
TGTGCCAGCAGCCAAGGAGCGGGAGAGTACGAGCAGTACTTC
CASSQGAGEYEQYF
>TRBD1|TRBV10-3|TRBJ1-4|few
TGTGCCATCAGTGAATTCACAGGGGGAGAAAAACTGTTTTTT
CAISEFTGGEKLFF